These T cell receptor beta chains were read from a single sample in a study of pediatric ulcerative colitis. Clones were sequenced by immunoSEQ multiplex PCR, and TCRdb holds only the in-frame ones, with some missing. This table holds roughly 54,000 clones, approximately 87% found once. The sequenced sample consisted of blood. These TCRs come from a boy between 10 and 17 years old who was a control in a study of pediatric ulcerative colitis. Each CDR3 is given with its conserved first and last residue. The D gene is left open where the match is weak. The size field is filled for only some rows; it gives once, few, many or a size class.

abundance	d_gene	j_gene	v_gene	CDR3aa	CDR3nt
.	.	TRBJ2-1	TRBV10-3	CAISLLNEQFF	TGTGCCATCAGCCTACTCAATGAGCAGTTCTTC
.	.	TRBJ1-2	TRBV10-3	CAISVSESYGYTF	TGTGCCATCAGTGTTTCGGAGTCCTATGGCTACACCTTC
.	.	TRBJ2-3	TRBV7-2	CASSFLRRGTDTQYF	TGTGCCAGCAGCTTCCTTAGGCGGGGAACAGATACGCAGTATTTT
.	.	TRBJ1-1	TRBV28	CASSVDRWGLRDTEAFF	TGTGCCAGCAGTGTGGATCGGTGGGGCCTCAGGGACACTGAAGCTTTCTTT
.	.	TRBJ2-1	TRBV5-6	CASSWTDTFLYNEQFF	TGTGCCAGCAGCTGGACAGACACCTTCCTCTACAATGAGCAGTTCTTC
.	.	TRBJ1-5	TRBV19	CATTRRGVSNQPQHF	TGTGCCACCACCCGTCGGGGGGTTAGCAATCAGCCCCAGCATTTT
.	.	TRBJ2-3	TRBV6-4	CASSQGMTTDTQYF	TGTGCCAGCTCTCAGGGAATGACCACAGATACGCAGTATTTT
.	.	TRBJ2-1	TRBV27	CASSPNRDEQFF	TGTGCCAGCAGTCCGAACCGCGATGAGCAGTTCTTC
.	TRBD2	TRBJ2-7	TRBV28	CASRPPGGAHEQYF	TGTGCCAGCAGACCACCGGGAGGGGCCCACGAGCAGTACTTC
.	.	TRBJ2-7	TRBV29-1	CSVSGPKRLSYEQYF	TGCAGCGTATCGGGACCGAAAAGGTTATCCTACGAGCAGTACTTC
.	.	TRBJ2-5	TRBV15	CATSREWEETQYF	TGTGCCACCAGCAGAGAGTGGGAAGAGACCCAGTACTTC
.	TRBD1	TRBJ1-1	TRBV27	CASSLTGTGPDDTEAFF	TGTGCCAGCAGTTTGACCGGGACAGGGCCTGACGACACTGAAGCTTTCTTT
few	.	TRBJ2-7	TRBV11-2	CASSTRSGFHEQYF	TGTGCCAGCAGCACCCGGTCAGGGTTCCACGAGCAGTACTTC
.	.	TRBJ2-1	TRBV27	CASSLEGLPYNEQFF	TGTGCCAGCAGTTTAGAGGGGCTACCCTACAATGAGCAGTTCTTC
.	.	TRBJ2-7	TRBV27	CASSSARPYEQYF	TGTGCCAGCAGTTCGGCCCGACCCTACGAGCAGTACTTC
once	TRBD1	TRBJ2-7	TRBV7-9	CASSSGQVSPHQSPFNF	TGTGCCAGCAGCTCGGGACAGGTCTCACCCCATCAGTCCCCATTTAACTTC
once	.	TRBJ2-5	TRBV6-6	CASRNRDNQETQYF	TGTGCCAGCAGGAACCGGGACAACCAAGAGACCCAGTACTTC
once	TRBD2	TRBJ2-5	TRBV2	CASSVARGVQETQYF	TGTGCCAGCAGTGTTGCCCGGGGGGTTCAAGAGACCCAGTACTTC
.	.	TRBJ2-3	TRBV28	CASWGRGTDTQYF	TGTGCCAGCTGGGGGCGCGGCACAGATACGCAGTATTTT
.	TRBD2	TRBJ2-5	TRBV2	CASSEGRLAGAETQYF	TGTGCCAGCAGTGAAGGGCGACTAGCGGGAGCAGAGACCCAGTACTTC
once	.	TRBJ2-5	TRBV6-6	CASRLNHTVRETQYF	TGTGCCAGCAGGTTAAATCACACTGTACGGGAGACCCAGTACTTC
.	.	TRBJ1-2	TRBV29-1	CSVDRGNYGYTF	TGCAGCGTTGACAGGGGAAACTATGGCTACACCTTC
.	.	TRBJ1-1	TRBV7-6	CASSLAGRDEAFF	TGTGCCAGCAGCTTAGCTGGCAGGGATGAAGCTTTCTTT
.	.	TRBJ2-1	TRBV30	CAWSVGRGMGYNEQFF	TGTGCCTGGAGTGTCGGGAGAGGGATGGGGTACAATGAGCAGTTCTTC
.	.	TRBJ1-2	TRBV6-1	CASSRVGVIYGYTF	TGTGCCAGCAGTCGTGTTGGGGTTATCTATGGCTACACCTTC
.	.	TRBJ2-1	TRBV7-2	CASSLWAGMLVNEQFF	TGTGCCAGCAGCTTATGGGCAGGGATGTTGGTCAATGAGCAGTTCTTC
few	.	TRBJ1-5	TRBV19	CATADGNQPQHF	TGTGCCACCGCGGACGGTAATCAGCCCCAGCATTTT
.	.	TRBJ2-7	TRBV4-3	CASSQGSSSGYEQYF	TGCGCCAGCAGCCAGGGATCCTCCTCGGGCTACGAGCAGTACTTC
.	TRBD2	TRBJ2-7	TRBV7-8	CASSSVSGRANYEQYF	TGTGCCAGCAGCTCAGTTAGCGGGAGGGCAAACTACGAGCAGTACTTC
.	TRBD1	TRBJ2-7	TRBV27	CASRPDHGTGHEQYF	TGTGCCAGCAGACCAGACCACGGGACAGGGCACGAGCAGTACTTC